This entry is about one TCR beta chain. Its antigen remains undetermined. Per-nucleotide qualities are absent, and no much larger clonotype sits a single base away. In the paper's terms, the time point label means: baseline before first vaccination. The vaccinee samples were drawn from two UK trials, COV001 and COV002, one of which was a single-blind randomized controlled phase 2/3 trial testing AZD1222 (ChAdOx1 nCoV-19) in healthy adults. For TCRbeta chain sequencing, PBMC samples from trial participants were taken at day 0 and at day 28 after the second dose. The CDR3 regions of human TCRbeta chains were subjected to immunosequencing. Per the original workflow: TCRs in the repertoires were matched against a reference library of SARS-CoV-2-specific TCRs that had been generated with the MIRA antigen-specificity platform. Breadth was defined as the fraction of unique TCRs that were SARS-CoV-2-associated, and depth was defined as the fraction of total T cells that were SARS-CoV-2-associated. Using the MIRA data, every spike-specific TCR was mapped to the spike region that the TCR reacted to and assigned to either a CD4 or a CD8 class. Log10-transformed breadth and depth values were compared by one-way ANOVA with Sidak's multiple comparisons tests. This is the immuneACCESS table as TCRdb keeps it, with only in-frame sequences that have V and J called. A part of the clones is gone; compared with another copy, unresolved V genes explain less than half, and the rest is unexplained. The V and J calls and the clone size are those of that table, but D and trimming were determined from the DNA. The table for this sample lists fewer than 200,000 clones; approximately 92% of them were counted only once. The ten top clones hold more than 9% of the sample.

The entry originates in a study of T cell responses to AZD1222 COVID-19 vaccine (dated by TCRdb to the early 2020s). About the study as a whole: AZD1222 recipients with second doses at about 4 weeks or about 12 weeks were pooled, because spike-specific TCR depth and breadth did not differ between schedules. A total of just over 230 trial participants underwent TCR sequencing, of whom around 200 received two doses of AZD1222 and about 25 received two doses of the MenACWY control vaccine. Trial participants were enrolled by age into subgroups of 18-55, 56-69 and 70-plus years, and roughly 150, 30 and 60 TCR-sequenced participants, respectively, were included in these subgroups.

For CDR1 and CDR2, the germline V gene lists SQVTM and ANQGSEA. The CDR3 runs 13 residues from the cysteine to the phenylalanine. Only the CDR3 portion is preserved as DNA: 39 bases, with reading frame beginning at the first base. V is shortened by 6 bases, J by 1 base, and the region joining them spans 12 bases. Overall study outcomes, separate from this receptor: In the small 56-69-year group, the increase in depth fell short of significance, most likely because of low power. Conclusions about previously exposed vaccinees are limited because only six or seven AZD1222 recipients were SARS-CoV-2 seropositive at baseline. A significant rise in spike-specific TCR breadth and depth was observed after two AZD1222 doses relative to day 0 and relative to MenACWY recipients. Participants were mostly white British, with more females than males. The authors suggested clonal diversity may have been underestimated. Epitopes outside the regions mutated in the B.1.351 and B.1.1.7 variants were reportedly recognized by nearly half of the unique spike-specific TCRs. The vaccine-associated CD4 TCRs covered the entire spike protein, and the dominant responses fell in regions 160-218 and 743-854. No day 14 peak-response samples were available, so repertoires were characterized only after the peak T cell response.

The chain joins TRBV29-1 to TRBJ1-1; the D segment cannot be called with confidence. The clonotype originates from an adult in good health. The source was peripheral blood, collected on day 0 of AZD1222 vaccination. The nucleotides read TGCAGCGTGGACTGGGGAAGGAACACTGAAGCTTTCTTT. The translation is CSVDWGRNTEAFF.